The 17 T cell receptor beta chains below all came from one sample that was sequenced in a study of cytomegalovirus exposure and HLA in healthy donors. The PCR had 60 Vbeta and 13 Jbeta primers. Some clones are missing from TCRdb's copy, which holds only in-frame ones; the method was immunoSEQ multiplex PCR. The sample yields tens of thousands of clones, about 68% seen once. Sequenced input: PBMCs. These TCRs come from a woman in her forties or fifties in good health and CMV-seropositive.

The chain has TRBV4-2 and TRBJ2-5; D is possibly TRBD2 (5 bases). The ends were cut back, 0 bases at V and 5 bases at J, with 13 bases in the middle. The V gene's germline CDR1 is LGHNA and CDR2 YNFKEQ. The CDR3 totals 15 residues. The CDR3 bases are TGTGCCAGCAGCCAAGATCCCGGGGTTGTGGAGACCCAGTACTTC. It specifies CASSQDPGVVETQYF.

The genes are TRBV14 and TRBJ1-3, with no clear D. The CDR3 runs to 14 residues. V dropped 1 base and J dropped 3 bases, with 7 bases sitting between them. Germline values: CDR1 SGHDN, CDR2 FVKESK. The CDR3 DNA reads as TGTGCCAGCAGCCAAGGGAGTCTTGGAAACACCATATATTTT. Its protein is CASSQGSLGNTIYF. The full variable domain, completed using reference TRBV14 and TRBJ1-3, is EAGVTQFPSHSVIEKGQTVTLRCDPISGHDNLYWYRRVMGKEIKFLLHFVKESKQDESGMPNNRFLAERTGGTYSTLKVQPAELEDSGVYFCASSQGSLGNTIYFGEGSWLTVV.

A few counts support this clone. The chain uses TRBV10-3 and TRBJ1-1; 7 bases are shared with TRBD1. Trimming took 6 bases from V and 0 from J; bases not matched to a gene: 4. The CDR3 consists of 14 residues. The germline V gene encodes CDR1 ENHRY and CDR2 SYGVKD. CDR3 sequence (DNA): TGTGCCATCAGCGGGGACAGCATGAACACTGAAGCTTTCTTT. Protein: CAISGDSMNTEAFF.

This clone was counted a few times. The chain couples TRBV5-1 to TRBJ1-2; D may be TRBD1 (5 bases). V was shortened by 0 bases and J by 1 base, with 10 bases between the two germline ends. This CDR3 has 15 amino acids. Germline loops: CDR1 SGHRS, CDR2 YFSETQ. CDR3 sequence: CASSLVAGNNYGYTF. DNA for the CDR3: TGCGCCAGCAGCTTGGTGGCAGGGAATAACTATGGCTACACCTTC.

V and J are TRBV6-1 and TRBJ2-1; unclear D gene. CDR1 MNHNS and CDR2 SASEGT come from the germline V gene. Trimming shortened V by 6 bases and J by 0 bases, and 12 bases separated the two germline ends. The CDR3 extends over 15 amino acids. The CDR3 here is CASRETLGSYNEQFF. CDR3 nucleotides: TGTGCCAGCAGGGAGACTCTGGGCTCCTACAATGAGCAGTTCTTC.

The CDR3 sequence: CASSYSTGSNQPQHF. The CDR3 bases are TGTGCCAGCAGTTACTCAACAGGGAGCAATCAGCCCCAGCATTTT. The rearrangement links TRBV6-5 to TRBJ1-5; weak D call: TRBD1 (6 bases). V gave up 0 bases and J gave up 1 base, with 7 bases separating them. The CDR3 runs 15 residues. Germline V gene lookup returns CDR1 MNHEY and CDR2 SVGAGI.

This chain connects TRBV19 to TRBJ1-1; D may be TRBD1 (6 bases). Trimming left V 10 bases short and J 6 bases short, with 12 bases between. The V gene's germline CDR1 is LNHDA and CDR2 SQIVND (reference sequence). The CDR3 is made up of 11 amino acids. This CDR3 reads CATLTGPEAFF. As DNA, the CDR3 is TGTGCCACTCTGACAGGCCCTGAAGCTTTCTTT. Complete variable domain (other parts from reference TRBV19 and TRBJ1-1): DGGITQSPKYLFRKEGQNVTLSCEQNLNHDAMYWYRQDPGQGLRLIYYSQIVNDFQKGDIAEGYSVSREKKESFPLTVTSAQKNPTAFYLCATLTGPEAFFGQGTRLTVV.

V gene TRBV11-1 combines with J gene TRBJ2-7; D gene unclear. The ends were cut back, 0 bases at V and 3 bases at J, with 12 bases in the middle. CDR3 length: 15 residues. Germline-derived CDR1 and CDR2 are SGHAT and FQDESV (reference sequence). Here the CDR3 reads CASSLARVTLYEQYF. CDR3 DNA sequence: TGTGCCAGCAGCTTAGCGCGAGTGACACTCTACGAGCAGTACTTC.

This clone was detected a few times. The rearrangement uses TRBV19 and TRBJ2-7; D might be TRBD1 (5 bases). This CDR3 contains 13 residues. Germline V CDR1 and CDR2: LNHDA, SQIVND (reference sequence). V was shortened by 3 bases and J by 0 bases, with 6 bases between the two germline ends. CDR3 sequence: CASSIDSSYEQYV. The CDR3, as DNA: TGTGCCAGTAGTATTGACAGCTCCTACGAGCAGTACGTC.

V usage is TRBV6-1 and J usage is TRBJ1-1; D is possibly TRBD1 (6 bases). The CDR3 has 14 amino acids. The V end lost 7 bases, the J end lost 4 bases, and 16 bases lay between the germline ends. Germline V lookup: CDR1 MNHNS, CDR2 SASEGT. This chain's CDR3 is CASIPYRDGTEAFF. CDR3 coding DNA: TGTGCCAGCATCCCATACAGGGATGGCACTGAAGCTTTCTTT.

V and J are TRBV5-4 and TRBJ2-3; tentative D call: TRBD1 (5 bases). Looked up from germline, CDR1 is SGHNT and CDR2 is YYREEE (reference sequence). The CDR3 contains 13 residues. Trimming took off 4 bases at V and 5 bases at J, with 11 bases between the two ends. The CDR3 here is CASSAETEDTQYF. The CDR3 coding sequence is TGTGCCAGCAGCGCCGAGACAGAAGATACGCAGTATTTT. Looking up the rest from reference TRBV5-4 and TRBJ2-3 gives the full variable domain: ETGVTQSPTHLIKTRGQQVTLRCSSQSGHNTVSWYQQALGQGPQFIFQYYREEENGRGNFPPRFSGLQFPNYSSELNVNALELDDSALYLCASSAETEDTQYFGPGTRLTVL.

The CDR3 spells CASSFHFGKSSTDTQYF. The CDR3 DNA sequence: TGTGCCAGCAGTTTCCACTTCGGGAAGAGCAGCACAGATACGCAGTATTTT. The chain combines TRBV28 with TRBJ2-3; a weak D match, TRBD2 (5 bases). The germline V gene has CDR1 MDHEN and CDR2 SYDVKM. This CDR3 is built from 17 residues. Trimming removed 3 bases from V and 0 bases from J, with 16 bases in between. The whole variable domain, filled in from reference TRBV28 and TRBJ2-3, reads DVKVTQSSRYLVKRTGEKVFLECVQDMDHENMFWYRQDPGLGLRLIYFSYDVKMKEKGDIPEGYSVSREKKERFSLILESASTNQTSMYLCASSFHFGKSSTDTQYFGPGTRLTVL.

This clone was detected only a few times. The chain recombines TRBV5-1 with TRBJ1-2; TRBD1 agrees at 7 bases. The CDR3 is 13 residues long. After removal of 2 bases from V and 3 bases from J, the junction contained 1 base not matched to a gene. Germline assignment: CDR1 SGHRS and CDR2 YFSETQ. The CDR3 nucleotides are TGCGCCAGCAGCTTCGGGACAGACTATGGCTACACCTTC. It codes for CASSFGTDYGYTF.

This chain uses TRBV5-1 with TRBJ2-5; 8 bases agree with TRBD1. This CDR3 has 15 amino acids. Germline V lookup: CDR1 SGHRS, CDR2 YFSETQ. Unmatched junction bases numbered 8, after V lost 4 bases and J lost 3 bases. CDR3 amino acids: CASSLPTGGEETQYF. DNA for the CDR3: TGCGCCAGCAGCCTCCCAACAGGGGGAGAAGAGACCCAGTACTTC.

This clone is judged medium-sized. J is TRBJ2-2 and V is TRBV11-2; tentative D call: TRBD2 (5 bases). Trimming stripped 2 bases from V and 4 bases from J, with 8 bases between. Germline CDR1 is SGHAT and CDR2 is FQNNGV. The CDR3 covers 14 residues. CDR3 nucleotides: TGTGCCAGCAGCTTAAGCGGAGTCACCGGGGAGCTGTTTTTT. Protein product: CASSLSGVTGELFF. Full variable domain (remainder filled in from reference TRBV11-2 and TRBJ2-2): EAGVAQSPRYKIIEKRQSVAFWCNPISGHATLYWYQQILGQGPKLLIQFQNNGVVDDSQLPKDRFSAERLKGVDSTLKIQPAKLEDSAVYLCASSLSGVTGELFFGEGSRLTVL.

This clone was counted once. CDR3: CASSSARGTEAFF. CDR3 in DNA: TGTGCCAGCAGTTCCGCCAGGGGCACTGAAGCTTTCTTT. The genes are TRBV6-5 and TRBJ1-1; possible D gene TRBD1, 6 bases. V was shortened by 4 bases and J by 4 bases, with 10 bases between the two germline ends. The CDR3 extends over 13 amino acids. Germline-derived CDR1 and CDR2 are MNHEY and SVGAGI.

The chain links TRBV7-7 to TRBJ2-7; 7 nucleotides line up with TRBD2. The CDR3 consists of 13 residues. The germline CDR1 and CDR2 sequences are SSHAT and FNYEAQ (reference sequence). CDR3 nucleotide sequence: TGTGCTAGCAGCAACGGGGAGGGCCACGAGCAGTACGTC. Its translation: CASSNGEGHEQYV.